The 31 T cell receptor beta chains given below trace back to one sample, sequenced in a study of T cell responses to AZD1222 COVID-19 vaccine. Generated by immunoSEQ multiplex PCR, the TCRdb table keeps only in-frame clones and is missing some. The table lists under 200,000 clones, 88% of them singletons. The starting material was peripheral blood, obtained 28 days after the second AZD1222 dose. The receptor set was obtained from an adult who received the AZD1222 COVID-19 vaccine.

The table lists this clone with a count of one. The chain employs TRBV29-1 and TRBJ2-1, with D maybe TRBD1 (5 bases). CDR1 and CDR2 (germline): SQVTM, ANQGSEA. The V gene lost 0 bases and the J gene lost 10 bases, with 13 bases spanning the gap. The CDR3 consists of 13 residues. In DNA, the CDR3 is TGCAGCGTTGAAGATCAGGGCGAATGGGAGCAGTTCTTC. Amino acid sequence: CSVEDQGEWEQFF.

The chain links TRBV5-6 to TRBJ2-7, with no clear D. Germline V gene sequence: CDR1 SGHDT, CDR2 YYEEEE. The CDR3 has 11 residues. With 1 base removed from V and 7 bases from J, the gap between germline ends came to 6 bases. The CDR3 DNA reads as TGTGCCAGCAGCTTGAGAGGTGAGCAGTACTTC. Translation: CASSLRGEQYF.

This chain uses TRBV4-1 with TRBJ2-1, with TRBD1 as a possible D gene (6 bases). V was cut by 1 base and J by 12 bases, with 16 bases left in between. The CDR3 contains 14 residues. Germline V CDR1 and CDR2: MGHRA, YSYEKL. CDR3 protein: CASSQVIRGLGQFF. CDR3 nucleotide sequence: TGCGCCAGCAGCCAAGTAATAAGGGGGTTGGGGCAGTTCTTC.

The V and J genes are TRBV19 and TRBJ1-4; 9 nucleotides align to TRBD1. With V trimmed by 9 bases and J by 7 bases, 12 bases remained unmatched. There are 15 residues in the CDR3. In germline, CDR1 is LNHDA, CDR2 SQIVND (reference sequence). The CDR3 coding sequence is TGTGCCAGCCAGCCGGGACAGGGAAGGGGTGAAAAACTGTTTTTT. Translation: CASQPGQGRGEKLFF. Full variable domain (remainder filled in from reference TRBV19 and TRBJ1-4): DGGITQSPKYLFRKEGQNVTLSCEQNLNHDAMYWYRQDPGQGLRLIYYSQIVNDFQKGDIAEGYSVSREKKESFPLTVTSAQKNPTAFYLCASQPGQGRGEKLFFGSGTQLSVL.

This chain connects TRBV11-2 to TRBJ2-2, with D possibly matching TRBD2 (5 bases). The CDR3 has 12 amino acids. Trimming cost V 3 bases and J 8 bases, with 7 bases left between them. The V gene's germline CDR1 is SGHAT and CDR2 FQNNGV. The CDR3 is CASSFGVGELFF. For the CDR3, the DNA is TGTGCCAGCAGCTTCGGGGTTGGGGAGCTGTTTTTT. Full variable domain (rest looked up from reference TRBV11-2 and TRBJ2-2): EAGVAQSPRYKIIEKRQSVAFWCNPISGHATLYWYQQILGQGPKLLIQFQNNGVVDDSQLPKDRFSAERLKGVDSTLKIQPAKLEDSAVYLCASSFGVGELFFGEGSRLTVL.

The CDR3: CASSLLGDTEAFF. CDR3 sequence (DNA): TGTGCCAGCAGTTTGTTAGGGGACACTGAAGCTTTCTTT. J is TRBJ1-1 and V is TRBV12-3 or TRBV12-4, with D possibly TRBD1 on 5 matching bases. This CDR3 region has 13 residues. The ends were cut back, 3 bases at V and 3 bases at J, with 8 bases in the middle.

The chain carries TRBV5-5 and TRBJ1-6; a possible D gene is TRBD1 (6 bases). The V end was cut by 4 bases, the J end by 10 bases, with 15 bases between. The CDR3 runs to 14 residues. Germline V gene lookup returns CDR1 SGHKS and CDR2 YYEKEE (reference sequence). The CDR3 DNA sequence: TGTGCCAGCAGCGACCTCAGGGGTGGGTCACCCCTCCACTTT. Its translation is CASSDLRGGSPLHF.

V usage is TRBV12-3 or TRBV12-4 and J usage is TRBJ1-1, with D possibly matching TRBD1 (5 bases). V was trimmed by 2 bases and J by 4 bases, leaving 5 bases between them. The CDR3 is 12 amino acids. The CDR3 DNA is TGTGCCAGCAGTTTAAGGGGCACTGAAGCTTTCTTT. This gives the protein CASSLRGTEAFF.

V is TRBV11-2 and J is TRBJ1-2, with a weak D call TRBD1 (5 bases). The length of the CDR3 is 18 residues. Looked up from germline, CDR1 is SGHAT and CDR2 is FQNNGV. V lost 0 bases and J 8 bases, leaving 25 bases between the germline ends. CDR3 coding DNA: TGTGCCAGCAGCTTAGATCCTCGGGGGGGAGGTTTAGTGAGGGGCTACACCTTC. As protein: CASSLDPRGGGLVRGYTF.

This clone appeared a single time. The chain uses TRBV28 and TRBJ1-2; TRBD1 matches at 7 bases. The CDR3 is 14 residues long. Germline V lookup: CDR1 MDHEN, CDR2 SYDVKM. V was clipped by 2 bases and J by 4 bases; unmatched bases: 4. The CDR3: CASSLPDRFYGYTF. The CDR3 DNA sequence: TGTGCCAGCAGTTTACCGGACAGGTTCTATGGCTACACCTTC.

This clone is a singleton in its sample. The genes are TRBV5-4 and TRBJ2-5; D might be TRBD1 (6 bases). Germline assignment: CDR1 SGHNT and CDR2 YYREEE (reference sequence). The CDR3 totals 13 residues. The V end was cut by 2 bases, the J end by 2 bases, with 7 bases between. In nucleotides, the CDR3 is TGTGCCAGCAGCTTCGGACAGCAAGAGACCCAGTACTTC. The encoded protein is CASSFGQQETQYF.

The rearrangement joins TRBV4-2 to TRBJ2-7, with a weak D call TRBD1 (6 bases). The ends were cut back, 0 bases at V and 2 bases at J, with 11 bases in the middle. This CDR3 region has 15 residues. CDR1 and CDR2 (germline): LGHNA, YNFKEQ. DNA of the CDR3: TGTGCCAGCAGCCAAGAAGACAGGACGGCCTACGAGCAGTACTTC. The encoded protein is CASSQEDRTAYEQYF.

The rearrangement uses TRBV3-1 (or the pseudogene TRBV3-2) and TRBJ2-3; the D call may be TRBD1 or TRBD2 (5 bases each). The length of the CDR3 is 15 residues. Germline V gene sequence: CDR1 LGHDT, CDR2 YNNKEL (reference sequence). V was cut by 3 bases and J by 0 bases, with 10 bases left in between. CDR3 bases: TGTGCCAGCAGCCACCCGGGACCTAGCACAGATACGCAGTATTTT. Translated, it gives CASSHPGPSTDTQYF.

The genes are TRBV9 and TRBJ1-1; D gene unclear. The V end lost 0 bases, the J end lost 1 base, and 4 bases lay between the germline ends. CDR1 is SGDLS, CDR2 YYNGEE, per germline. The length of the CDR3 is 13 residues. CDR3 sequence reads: CASSVGRNTEAFF. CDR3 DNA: TGTGCCAGCAGCGTAGGGAGGAACACTGAAGCTTTCTTT. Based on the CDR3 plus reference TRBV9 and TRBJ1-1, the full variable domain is DSGVTQTPKHLITATGQRVTLRCSPRSGDLSVYWYQQSLDQGLQFLIQYYNGEERAKGNILERFSAQQFPDLHSELNLSSLELGDSALYFCASSVGRNTEAFFGQGTRLTVV.

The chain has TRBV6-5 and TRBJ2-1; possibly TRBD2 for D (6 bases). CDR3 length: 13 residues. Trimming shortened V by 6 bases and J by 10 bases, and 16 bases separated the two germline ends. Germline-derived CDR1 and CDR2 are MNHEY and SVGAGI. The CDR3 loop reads CASRMGTADEQFF. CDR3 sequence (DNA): TGTGCCAGCAGAATGGGGACTGCGGACGAGCAGTTCTTC.

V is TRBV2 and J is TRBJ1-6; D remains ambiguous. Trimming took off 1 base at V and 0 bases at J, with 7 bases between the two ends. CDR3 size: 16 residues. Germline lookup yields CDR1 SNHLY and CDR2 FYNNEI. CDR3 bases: TGTGCCAGCAGTGAAGGGGCACGCTCCTATAATTCACCCCTCCACTTT. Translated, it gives CASSEGARSYNSPLHF.

CDR3 bases: TGTGCCAGCAGCTACCGACAGGGGGAGGATCTGGAAGCTTTCTTT. It encodes CASSYRQGEDLEAFF. The rearrangement uses TRBV3-1 (or the pseudogene TRBV3-2) and TRBJ1-1; 9 nucleotides align to TRBD1. The CDR3 has 15 amino acids. CDR1 LGHDT and CDR2 YNNKEL come from the germline V gene (reference sequence). V lost 5 bases, J lost 8 bases, and 12 bases stayed unmatched.

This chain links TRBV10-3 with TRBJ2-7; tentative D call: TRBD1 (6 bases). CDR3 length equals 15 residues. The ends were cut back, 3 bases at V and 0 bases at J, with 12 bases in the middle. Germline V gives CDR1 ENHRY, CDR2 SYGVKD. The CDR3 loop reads CAISDLGRGSYEQYF. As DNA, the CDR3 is TGTGCCATCAGTGACTTGGGCAGGGGCTCCTACGAGCAGTACTTC.

The CDR3 protein is CASSSQTDTQYF. The CDR3 DNA sequence: TGTGCCAGCAGCTCACAGACAGATACGCAGTATTTT. V gene TRBV3-1 (or the pseudogene TRBV3-2) combines with J gene TRBJ2-3; unclear D gene. V was cut by 5 bases and J by 3 bases, with 6 bases left in between. The CDR3 has 12 amino acids. The germline V gene encodes CDR1 LGHDT and CDR2 YNNKEL (reference sequence).

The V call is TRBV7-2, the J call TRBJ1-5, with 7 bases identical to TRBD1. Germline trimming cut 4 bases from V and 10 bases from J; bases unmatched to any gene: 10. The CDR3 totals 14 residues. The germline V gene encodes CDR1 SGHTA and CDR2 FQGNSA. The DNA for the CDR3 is TGTGCCAGCAGCTCGACAGGGTCTGGAGAACCCCAGCATTTT. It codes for CASSSTGSGEPQHF.

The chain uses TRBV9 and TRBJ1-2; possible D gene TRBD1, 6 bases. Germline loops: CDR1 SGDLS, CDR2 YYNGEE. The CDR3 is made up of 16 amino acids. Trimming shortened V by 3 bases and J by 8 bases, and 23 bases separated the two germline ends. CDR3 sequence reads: CASSDKGGSHPGGYTF. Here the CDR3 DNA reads TGTGCCAGCAGCGACAAGGGGGGCAGTCACCCTGGCGGCTACACCTTC. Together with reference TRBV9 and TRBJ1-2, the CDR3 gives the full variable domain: DSGVTQTPKHLITATGQRVTLRCSPRSGDLSVYWYQQSLDQGLQFLIQYYNGEERAKGNILERFSAQQFPDLHSELNLSSLELGDSALYFCASSDKGGSHPGGYTFGSGTRLTVV.

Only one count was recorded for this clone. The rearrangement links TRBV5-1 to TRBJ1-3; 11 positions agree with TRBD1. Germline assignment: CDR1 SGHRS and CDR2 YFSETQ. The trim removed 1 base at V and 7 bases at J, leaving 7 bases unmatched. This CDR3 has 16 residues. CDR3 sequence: CASSLSGTGGSNTIYF. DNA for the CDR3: TGCGCCAGCAGCTTGTCCGGGACAGGGGGTTCGAACACCATATATTTT.

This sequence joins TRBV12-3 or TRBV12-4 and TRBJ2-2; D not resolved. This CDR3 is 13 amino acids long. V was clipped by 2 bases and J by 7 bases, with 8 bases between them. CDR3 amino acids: CASSLRVGGELFF. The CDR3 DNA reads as TGTGCCAGCAGTTTAAGGGTGGGCGGGGAGCTGTTTTTT.

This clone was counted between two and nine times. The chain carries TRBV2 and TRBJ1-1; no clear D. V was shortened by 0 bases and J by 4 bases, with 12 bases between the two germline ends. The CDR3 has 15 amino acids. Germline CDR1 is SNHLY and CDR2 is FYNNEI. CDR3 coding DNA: TGTGCCAGCAGTGAAGCGCTTATGGGGAGCACTGAAGCTTTCTTT. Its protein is CASSEALMGSTEAFF.

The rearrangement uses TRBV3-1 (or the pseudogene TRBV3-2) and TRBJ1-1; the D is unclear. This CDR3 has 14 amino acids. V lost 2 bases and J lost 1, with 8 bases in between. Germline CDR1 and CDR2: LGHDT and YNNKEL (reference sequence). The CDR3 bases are TGTGCCAGCAGCCAACTAGGGCAGAACACTGAAGCTTTCTTT. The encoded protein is CASSQLGQNTEAFF.

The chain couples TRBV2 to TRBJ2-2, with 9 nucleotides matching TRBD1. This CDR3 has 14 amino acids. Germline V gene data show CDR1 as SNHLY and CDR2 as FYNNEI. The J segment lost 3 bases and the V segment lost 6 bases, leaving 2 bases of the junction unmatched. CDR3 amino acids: CASRRDRDTGELFF. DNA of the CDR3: TGTGCCAGCAGGAGGGACAGGGACACCGGGGAGCTGTTTTTT.

CDR3 region: CATRAPGENYGYTF. The CDR3 nucleotides read TGTGCCACCCGGGCCCCAGGGGAAAACTATGGCTACACCTTC. The chain recombines TRBV19 with TRBJ1-2; D perhaps matches TRBD1 (6 bases). The germline CDR1 and CDR2 sequences are LNHDA and SQIVND (reference sequence). The V and J ends lost 10 bases and 2 bases respectively, with 17 bases between them. The CDR3 has 14 amino acids.

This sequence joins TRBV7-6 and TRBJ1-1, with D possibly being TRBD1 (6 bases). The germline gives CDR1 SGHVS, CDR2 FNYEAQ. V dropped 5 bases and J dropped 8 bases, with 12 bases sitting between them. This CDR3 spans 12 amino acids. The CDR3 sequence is CASSDPGQEAFF. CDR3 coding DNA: TGTGCCAGCAGCGACCCCGGACAGGAAGCTTTCTTT. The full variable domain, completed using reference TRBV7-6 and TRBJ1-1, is GAGVSQSPRYKVTKRGQDVALRCDPISGHVSLYWYRQALGQGPEFLTYFNYEAQQDKSGLPNDRFSAERPEGSISTLTIQRTEQRDSAMYRCASSDPGQEAFFGQGTRLTVV.

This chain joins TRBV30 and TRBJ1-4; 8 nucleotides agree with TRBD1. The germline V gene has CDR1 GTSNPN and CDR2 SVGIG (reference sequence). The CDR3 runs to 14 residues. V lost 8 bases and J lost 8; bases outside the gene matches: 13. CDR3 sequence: CAVGQESVQEKLFF. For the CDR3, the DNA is TGTGCCGTGGGACAGGAAAGTGTTCAGGAAAAACTGTTTTTT. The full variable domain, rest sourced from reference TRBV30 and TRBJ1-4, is SQTIHQWPATLVQPVGSPLSLECTVEGTSNPNLYWYRQAAGRGLQLLFYSVGIGQISSEVPQNLSASRPQDRQFILSSKKLLLSDSGFYLCAVGQESVQEKLFFGSGTQLSVL.

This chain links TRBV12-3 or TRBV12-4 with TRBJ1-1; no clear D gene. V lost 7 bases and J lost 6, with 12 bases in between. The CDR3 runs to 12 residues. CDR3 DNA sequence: TGTGCCAGCAACCCCTCGACGGCTGAAGCTTTCTTT. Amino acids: CASNPSTAEAFF.

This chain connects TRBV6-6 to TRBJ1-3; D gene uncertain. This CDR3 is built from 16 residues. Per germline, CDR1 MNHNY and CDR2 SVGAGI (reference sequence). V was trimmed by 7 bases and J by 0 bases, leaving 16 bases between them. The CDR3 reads CASTSPATGSGNTIYF. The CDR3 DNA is TGTGCCAGCACCTCCCCAGCTACGGGCTCTGGAAACACCATATATTTT.